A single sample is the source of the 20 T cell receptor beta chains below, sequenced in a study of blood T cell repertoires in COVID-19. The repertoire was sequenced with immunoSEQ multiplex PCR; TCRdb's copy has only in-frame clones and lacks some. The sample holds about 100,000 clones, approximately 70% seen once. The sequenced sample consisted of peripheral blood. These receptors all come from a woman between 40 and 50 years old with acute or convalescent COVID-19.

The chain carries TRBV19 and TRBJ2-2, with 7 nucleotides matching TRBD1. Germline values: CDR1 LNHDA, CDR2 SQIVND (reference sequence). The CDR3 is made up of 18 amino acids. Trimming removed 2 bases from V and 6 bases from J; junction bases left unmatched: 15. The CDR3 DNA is TGTGCCAGTAGTATAACTGGAACTCACAGGGGACCGGCCGGGGAGCTGTTTTTT. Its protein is CASSITGTHRGPAGELFF. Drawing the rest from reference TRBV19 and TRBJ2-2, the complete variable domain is DGGITQSPKYLFRKEGQNVTLSCEQNLNHDAMYWYRQDPGQGLRLIYYSQIVNDFQKGDIAEGYSVSREKKESFPLTVTSAQKNPTAFYLCASSITGTHRGPAGELFFGEGSRLTVL.

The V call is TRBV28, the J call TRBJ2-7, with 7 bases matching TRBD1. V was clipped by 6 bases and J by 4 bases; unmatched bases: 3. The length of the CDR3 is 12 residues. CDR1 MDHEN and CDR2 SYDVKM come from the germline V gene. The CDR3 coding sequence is TGTGCCAGCAGAACACAGGGGTACGAGCAGTACTTC. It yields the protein CASRTQGYEQYF. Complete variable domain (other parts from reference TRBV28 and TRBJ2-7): DVKVTQSSRYLVKRTGEKVFLECVQDMDHENMFWYRQDPGLGLRLIYFSYDVKMKEKGDIPEGYSVSREKKERFSLILESASTNQTSMYLCASRTQGYEQYFGPGTRLTVT.

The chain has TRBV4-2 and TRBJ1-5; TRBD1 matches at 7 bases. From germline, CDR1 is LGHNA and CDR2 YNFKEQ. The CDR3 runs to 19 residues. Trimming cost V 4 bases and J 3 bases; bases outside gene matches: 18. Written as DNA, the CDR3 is TGTGCCAGCAGCCCCGGAGGATGGGACAGAACTGTGGACAATCAGCCCCAGCATTTT. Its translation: CASSPGGWDRTVDNQPQHF.

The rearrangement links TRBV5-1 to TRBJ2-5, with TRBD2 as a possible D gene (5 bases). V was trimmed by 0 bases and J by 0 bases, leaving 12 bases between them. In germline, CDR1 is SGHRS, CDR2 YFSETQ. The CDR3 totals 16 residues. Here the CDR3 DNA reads TGCGCCAGCAGCTTGGGAGGGAGAAGGTACCAAGAGACCCAGTACTTC. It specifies CASSLGGRRYQETQYF.

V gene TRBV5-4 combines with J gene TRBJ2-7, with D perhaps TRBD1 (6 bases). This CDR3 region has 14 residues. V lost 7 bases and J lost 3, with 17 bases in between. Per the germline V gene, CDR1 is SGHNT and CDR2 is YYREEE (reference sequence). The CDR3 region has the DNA TGTGCCAGCCGGACAGATCTGGACGTCTACGAGCAGTACTTC. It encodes CASRTDLDVYEQYF.

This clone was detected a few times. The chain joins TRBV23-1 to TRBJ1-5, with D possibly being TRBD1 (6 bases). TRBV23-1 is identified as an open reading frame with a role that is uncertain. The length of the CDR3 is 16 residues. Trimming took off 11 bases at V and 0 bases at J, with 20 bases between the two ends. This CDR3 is CALSRTALYSNQPQHF. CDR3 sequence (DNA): TGCGCCCTCAGTAGGACAGCCCTATATAGCAATCAGCCCCAGCATTTT.

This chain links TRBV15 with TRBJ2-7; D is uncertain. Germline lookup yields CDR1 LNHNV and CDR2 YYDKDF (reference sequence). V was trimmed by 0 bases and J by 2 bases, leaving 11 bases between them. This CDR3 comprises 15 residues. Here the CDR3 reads CATSRDLEKAYEQYF. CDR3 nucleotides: TGTGCCACCAGCAGAGATTTGGAGAAAGCCTACGAGCAGTACTTC. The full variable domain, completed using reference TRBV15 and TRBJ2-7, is DAMVIQNPRYQVTQFGKPVTLSCSQTLNHNVMYWYQQKSSQAPKLLFHYYDKDFNNEADTPDNFQSRRPNTSFCFLDIRSPGLGDTAMYLCATSRDLEKAYEQYFGPGTRLTVT.

This CDR3 is CASSVQLNTEAFF. Here the CDR3 DNA reads TGTGCCAGCAGCGTTCAGTTAAACACTGAAGCTTTCTTT. The chain combines TRBV11-1 with TRBJ1-1, with D hard to call. Germline V gene sequence: CDR1 SGHAT, CDR2 FQDESV (reference sequence). The V and J ends lost 5 bases and 2 bases respectively, with 9 bases between them. The CDR3 sequence is 13 residues long.

CDR3 in amino acids: CASSQPGIAGGRETQYF. The CDR3 DNA reads as TGCGCCAGCAGCCAACCTGGGATAGCGGGGGGGCGCGAGACCCAGTACTTC. The rearrangement uses TRBV4-1 and TRBJ2-5; TRBD2 aligns across 11 bases. Germline CDR1 MGHRA, CDR2 YSYEKL. This CDR3 comprises 17 residues. V was pared by 2 bases and J by 5 bases, with 10 bases of the junction left unmatched.

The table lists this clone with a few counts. In DNA, the CDR3 is TGTGCCAGCAGCGTAGTAACCGGTACCGGGGAGCTGTTTTTT. Translating gives CASSVVTGTGELFF. The rearrangement links TRBV9 to TRBJ2-2; D not resolved. The CDR3 totals 14 residues. With 0 bases removed from V and 5 bases from J, the gap between germline ends came to 8 bases. Germline values: CDR1 SGDLS, CDR2 YYNGEE.

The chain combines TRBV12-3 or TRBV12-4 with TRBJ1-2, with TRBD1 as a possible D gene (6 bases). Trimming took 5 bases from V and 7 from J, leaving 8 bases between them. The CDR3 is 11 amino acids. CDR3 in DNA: TGTGCCAGCAGTGAAGGGGGTGGCTACACCTTC. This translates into CASSEGGGYTF.

In DNA form, the CDR3 reads TGCGCCAGCAGCTTCACAACAGATACGCAGTATTTT. As protein: CASSFTTDTQYF. The chain combines TRBV5-1 with TRBJ2-3, with no clear D. Trimming cost V 2 bases and J 3 bases, with 4 bases left between them. The CDR3 consists of 12 residues. Germline V gene data show CDR1 as SGHRS and CDR2 as YFSETQ.

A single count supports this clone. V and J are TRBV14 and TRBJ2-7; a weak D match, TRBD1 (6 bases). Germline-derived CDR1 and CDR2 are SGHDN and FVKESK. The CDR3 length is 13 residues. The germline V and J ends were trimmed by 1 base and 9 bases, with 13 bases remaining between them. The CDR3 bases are TGTGCCAGCAGCCAAGGGGGCAGGGGAAGGCAGTACTTC. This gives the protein CASSQGGRGRQYF.

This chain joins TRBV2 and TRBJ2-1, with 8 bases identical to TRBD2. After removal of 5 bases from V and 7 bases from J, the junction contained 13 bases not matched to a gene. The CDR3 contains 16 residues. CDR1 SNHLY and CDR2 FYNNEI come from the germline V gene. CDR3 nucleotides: TGTGCCAGCAGTAACCCCGGGGGGGCGTCGATGAATGAGCAGTTCTTC. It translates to CASSNPGGASMNEQFF. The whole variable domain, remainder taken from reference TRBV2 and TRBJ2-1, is EPEVTQTPSHQVTQMGQEVILRCVPISNHLYFYWYRQILGQKVEFLVSFYNNEISEKSEIFDDQFSVERPDGSNFTLKIRSTKLEDSAMYFCASSNPGGASMNEQFFGPGTRLTVL.

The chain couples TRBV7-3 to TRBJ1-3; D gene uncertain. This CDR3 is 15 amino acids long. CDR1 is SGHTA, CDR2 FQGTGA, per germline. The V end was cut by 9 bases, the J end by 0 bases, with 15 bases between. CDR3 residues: CARRKEGGSGNTIYF. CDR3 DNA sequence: TGTGCCAGGCGGAAGGAGGGAGGCTCTGGAAACACCATATATTTT.

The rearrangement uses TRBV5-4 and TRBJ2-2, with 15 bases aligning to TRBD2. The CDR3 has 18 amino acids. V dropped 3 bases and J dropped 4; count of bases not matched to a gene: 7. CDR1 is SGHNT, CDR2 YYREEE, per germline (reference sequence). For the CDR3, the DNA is TGTGCCAGCAGCTCCGGACTAGCGGGGGGGCGGGGCACCGGGGAGCTGTTTTTT. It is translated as CASSSGLAGGRGTGELFF.

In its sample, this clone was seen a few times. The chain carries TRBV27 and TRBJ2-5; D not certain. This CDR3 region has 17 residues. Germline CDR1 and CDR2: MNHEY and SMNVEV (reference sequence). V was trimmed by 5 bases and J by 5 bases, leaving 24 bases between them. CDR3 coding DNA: TGTGCCAGCAGTCCGGGTCTGGGTGGTACGTCTAGGGAGACCCAGTACTTC. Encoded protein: CASSPGLGGTSRETQYF.

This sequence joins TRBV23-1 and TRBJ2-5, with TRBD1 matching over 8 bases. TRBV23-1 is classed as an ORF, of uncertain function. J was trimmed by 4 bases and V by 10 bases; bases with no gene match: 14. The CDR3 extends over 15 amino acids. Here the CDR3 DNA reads TGCGCCAAGAGGGACAGGATACTATTGGGAGAGACCCAGTACTTC. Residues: CAKRDRILLGETQYF.

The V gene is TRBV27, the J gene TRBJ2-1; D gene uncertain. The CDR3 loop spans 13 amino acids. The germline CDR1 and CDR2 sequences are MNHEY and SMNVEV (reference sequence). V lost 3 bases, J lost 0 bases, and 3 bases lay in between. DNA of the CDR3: TGTGCCAGCAGTTTTATCTCCTACAATGAGCAGTTCTTC. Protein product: CASSFISYNEQFF.

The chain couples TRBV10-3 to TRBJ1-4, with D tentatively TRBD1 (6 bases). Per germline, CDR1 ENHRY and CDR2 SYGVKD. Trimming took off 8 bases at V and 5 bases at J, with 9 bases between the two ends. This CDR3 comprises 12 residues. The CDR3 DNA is TGTGCCATCGGACAGCCAAATGAAAAACTGTTTTTT. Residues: CAIGQPNEKLFF.